The present entry profiles one T cell receptor beta chain with its context. Its antigen is as yet unknown. The source of the sample is a study of PD-L1 blockade in urothelial cancer. Overall study context: Median blood clonality was roughly 0.088, with 80,000 to 100,000 unique TCRs. Points from the study as a whole: A below-median TCR clonality in blood before treatment predicted better survival.

Only in-frame clones appear in the TCRdb table, and some are missing; sequencing was by immunoSEQ multiplex PCR. The sample lists 50,000 or so clones, around 88% seen once, with more than 9% in the top ten. The CDR3 has 14 residues. Germline CDR1 reads MDHEN; CDR2 reads SYDVKM. V dropped 5 bases and J dropped 4; count of bases not matched to a gene: 3. Time point specified: peripheral blood 6 weeks after treatment start. Urothelial carcinoma affected the patients, and it was locally advanced or metastatic. A total of 1 to 8 samples per patient were collected pretreatment and on-treatment. Sequencing used PBMCs, obtained around atezolizumab (anti-PD-L1) treatment. This clonotype was obtained from a man in his 60s with urothelial cancer. This sequence joins TRBV28 and TRBJ2-3; 10 positions agree with TRBD2. CDR3 DNA sequence: TGTGCCAGCAGTAAGCGGGGGGGTCCAGATACGCAGTATTTT. Translating it yields CASSKRGGPDTQYF. Full variable domain (rest looked up from reference TRBV28 and TRBJ2-3): DVKVTQSSRYLVKRTGEKVFLECVQDMDHENMFWYRQDPGLGLRLIYFSYDVKMKEKGDIPEGYSVSREKKERFSLILESASTNQTSMYLCASSKRGGPDTQYFGPGTRLTVL.